Listed here are 16 T cell receptor beta chains from one sample, sequenced in a study of long-term antiretroviral therapy in people with HIV. Survey-level immunoSEQ v3.0 assays were run. TCRdb's table, derived via immunoSEQ multiplex PCR, lists solely in-frame clones and lacks some. The top ten hold 4% to 6% of the sample, which has some 26,000 clones, around 83% seen once. Sequencing used unsorted PBMCs, obtained 2.7 years after starting antiretroviral therapy. Receptors originate from a man aged 35-49 years with HIV.

This clone is a singleton in its sample. The genes are TRBV19 and TRBJ1-3; maybe TRBD1 (6 bases). V lost 3 bases and J 7 bases, leaving 16 bases between the germline ends. Germline CDR1 reads LNHDA; CDR2 reads SQIVND (reference sequence). There are 15 residues in the CDR3. The CDR3 here is CASSIWGPSSNTIYF. In nucleotides, the CDR3 is TGTGCCAGTAGTATCTGGGGGCCGTCTAGCAACACCATATATTTT.

The V gene is TRBV30, the J gene TRBJ2-7; D is undetermined. With 0 bases removed from V and 2 bases from J, the gap between germline ends came to 5 bases. Germline lookup yields CDR1 GTSNPN and CDR2 SVGIG (reference sequence). The CDR3 consists of 12 residues. CDR3 DNA: TGTGCCTGGAGTGTGCTCACCTACGAGCAGTACTTC. Translation: CAWSVLTYEQYF.

This chain connects TRBV5-1 to TRBJ1-6, with D possibly being TRBD1 (6 bases). CDR3 length: 16 amino acids. Per the germline V gene, CDR1 is SGHRS and CDR2 is YFSETQ. The V and J ends lost 1 base and 5 bases respectively, with 13 bases between them. The CDR3 DNA sequence: TGCGCCAGCAGCTTGATCGGAGGGGGGGATAATTCACCCCTCCACTTT. Translated, it gives CASSLIGGGDNSPLHF. Looking up the rest from reference TRBV5-1 and TRBJ1-6 gives the full variable domain: KAGVTQTPRYLIKTRGQQVTLSCSPISGHRSVSWYQQTPGQGLQFLFEYFSETQRNKGNFPGRFSGRQFSNSRSEMNVSTLELGDSALYLCASSLIGGGDNSPLHFGNGTRLTVT.

The chain recombines TRBV7-2 with TRBJ1-2, with a possible D match to TRBD1 (6 bases). V was pared by 4 bases and J by 5 bases, with 11 bases between. Germline V lookup: CDR1 SGHTA, CDR2 FQGNSA. There are 13 residues in the CDR3. CDR3: CASSSGEIYGYTF. In DNA form, the CDR3 reads TGTGCCAGCAGCTCAGGGGAGATTTATGGCTACACCTTC.

With regard to this clone: Mismatch with germline at one junction end may stem from a read error. V is TRBV7-9 and J is TRBJ1-1; perhaps TRBD1 as D (5 bases). CDR1 SEHNR and CDR2 FQNEAQ come from the germline V gene (reference sequence). CDR3 size: 17 residues. Written as DNA, the CDR3 is TGTGCCAGCCGCTTACCCCTAGGACAACTAATGAACACTGAAGCTTTCTTT. This codes for CASRLPLGQLMNTEAFF.

In its sample, this clone was seen once. The chain combines TRBV27 with TRBJ2-5; D is undetermined. CDR3 length: 15 residues. Per germline, CDR1 MNHEY and CDR2 SMNVEV (reference sequence). V was clipped by 2 bases and J by 5 bases, with 15 bases between them. The CDR3 is CASSLVGTPRETQYF. CDR3 in DNA: TGTGCCAGCAGTTTAGTGGGCACTCCTCGGGAGACCCAGTACTTC.

This rearrangement joins TRBV6-1 to TRBJ1-1; 8 bases line up with TRBD1. The CDR3 contains 13 residues. CDR1 and CDR2 from the germline V gene are MNHNS and SASEGT. The ends lost 6 bases at V and 4 bases at J; junction bases unmatched: 4. The CDR3 is CASRVTGGTEAFF. CDR3 nucleotide sequence: TGTGCCAGCAGGGTAACAGGGGGCACTGAAGCTTTCTTT.

This sequence joins TRBV29-1 and TRBJ2-5; TRBD2 is a possible D gene (6 bases). Germline CDR1 reads SQVTM; CDR2 reads ANQGSEA. V was pared by 3 bases and J by 6 bases, with 17 bases between. The CDR3 has 14 residues. CDR3 protein: CSVEVGTSGQTQYF. As DNA, the CDR3 is TGCAGCGTTGAGGTGGGGACTTCGGGTCAGACCCAGTACTTC.

The V and J genes are TRBV29-1 and TRBJ1-1, with D maybe TRBD1 (6 bases). V was pared by 8 bases and J by 1 base, with 14 bases between. The germline V gene has CDR1 SQVTM and CDR2 ANQGSEA. The CDR3 runs 13 residues. The CDR3: CSPRGGTNTEAFF. CDR3 nucleotides: TGCAGCCCCCGAGGGGGGACGAACACTGAAGCTTTCTTT.

This clone was recorded only once. V and J are TRBV7-2 and TRBJ2-1; D unclear. Germline V gives CDR1 SGHTA, CDR2 FQGNSA. V lost 3 bases and J lost 4, with 19 bases in between. CDR3 length equals 17 residues. CDR3 sequence (DNA): TGTGCCAGCAGCTTCGGAGTAATGCAAGGCCCTTACAATGAGCAGTTCTTC. Its protein is CASSFGVMQGPYNEQFF.

This chain uses TRBV6-1 with TRBJ2-7; possible D gene TRBD2, 5 bases. This CDR3 comprises 13 residues. The V and J ends lost 6 bases and 2 bases respectively, with 11 bases between them. Germline V lookup: CDR1 MNHNS, CDR2 SASEGT. This CDR3 is CASRAGPPYEQYF. The CDR3 DNA follows: TGTGCCAGCAGGGCGGGCCCCCCCTACGAGCAGTACTTC.

The chain is built from TRBV11-2 and TRBJ2-3; D not certain. This CDR3 is 16 amino acids long. CDR1 is SGHAT and CDR2 is FQNNGV in the germline V gene. Trimming removed 1 base at V and 2 bases at J, with 13 bases between. The CDR3 sequence is CASSLAVSYATDTQYF. CDR3 DNA: TGTGCCAGCAGCTTAGCGGTCAGTTATGCCACAGATACGCAGTATTTT.

The chain combines TRBV4-1 with TRBJ2-1; D possibly corresponds to TRBD2 (5 bases). The V and J ends lost 2 bases and 7 bases respectively, with 9 bases between them. The CDR3 totals 13 residues. CDR1 is MGHRA, CDR2 YSYEKL, per germline. CDR3 sequence: CASSQIGRNEQFF. Here the CDR3 DNA reads TGCGCCAGCAGCCAAATAGGGAGAAATGAGCAGTTCTTC.

The chain has TRBV6-4 and TRBJ2-1; 9 nucleotides agree with TRBD1. This CDR3 has 16 amino acids. From germline, CDR1 is MRHNA and CDR2 SNTAGT. Germline trimming cut 5 bases from V and 0 bases from J; bases unmatched to any gene: 5. CDR3 nucleotide sequence: TGTGCCAGCAGTCCGGGACAGGGAAGCTCCTACAATGAGCAGTTCTTC. Protein sequence: CASSPGQGSSYNEQFF.

The V call is TRBV25-1, the J call TRBJ2-3; D may be TRBD2 (5 bases). CDR1 and CDR2 (germline): MGHDK, SYGVNS. Trimming removed 7 bases at V and 8 bases at J, with 16 bases between. CDR3 size: 13 residues. The CDR3 loop reads CASNARGQATQYF. CDR3 DNA: TGTGCCAGCAACGCGAGAGGGCAGGCTACGCAGTATTTT. The variable domain in full, completed from reference TRBV25-1 and TRBJ2-3, reads EADIYQTPRYLVIGTGKKITLECSQTMGHDKMYWYQQDPGMELHLIHYSYGVNSTEKGDLSSESTVSRIRTEHFPLTLESARPSHTSQYLCASNARGQATQYFGPGTRLTVL.

The J gene is TRBJ2-4, the V gene TRBV19; D may be TRBD2 (6 bases). V lost 4 bases and J 0 bases, leaving 13 bases between the germline ends. The CDR3 runs 16 residues. The germline V gene has CDR1 LNHDA and CDR2 SQIVND (reference sequence). The CDR3 protein is CASSRGVGLAKNIQYF. In DNA form, the CDR3 reads TGTGCCAGTAGTAGGGGGGTGGGCTTAGCCAAAAACATTCAGTACTTC. Based on the CDR3 plus reference TRBV19 and TRBJ2-4, the full variable domain is DGGITQSPKYLFRKEGQNVTLSCEQNLNHDAMYWYRQDPGQGLRLIYYSQIVNDFQKGDIAEGYSVSREKKESFPLTVTSAQKNPTAFYLCASSRGVGLAKNIQYFGAGTRLSVL.